This entry lists 14 T cell receptor beta chains sequenced from one sample in a study of PD-L1 blockade in urothelial cancer. Assay: immunoSEQ multiplex PCR; the TCRdb copy retains only in-frame clones and omits some. The sample carries 35,000 to 45,000 clones, about 88% recorded once. Stated time point: pretreatment peripheral blood. The sample in question was PBMCs, obtained around atezolizumab (anti-PD-L1) treatment. The source is a donor over 35 with urothelial cancer.

CDR3 nucleotide sequence: TGTGCCAGCAGCTCCGGGACAGGGGGGTCTGGGGCCAACGTCCTGACTTTC. Amino acids: CASSSGTGGSGANVLTF. This rearrangement joins TRBV7-6 to TRBJ2-6; 11 nucleotides line up with TRBD1. The CDR3 runs to 17 residues. The ends lost 4 bases at V and 1 base at J; junction bases unmatched: 3. CDR1 is SGHVS and CDR2 is FNYEAQ in the germline V gene.

The chain links TRBV6-5 to TRBJ2-7; D possibly corresponds to TRBD1 (6 bases). Germline lookup yields CDR1 MNHEY and CDR2 SVGAGI. This CDR3 has 15 amino acids. V gave up 2 bases and J gave up 2 bases, with 13 bases separating them. The CDR3 sequence: CASSYGRGDTYEQYF. In DNA, the CDR3 is TGTGCCAGCAGTTACGGCAGGGGCGACACCTACGAGCAGTACTTC.

The V gene is TRBV9, the J gene TRBJ2-3; 8 bases are shared with TRBD1. Germline lookup yields CDR1 SGDLS and CDR2 YYNGEE. J was trimmed by 1 base and V by 0 bases; bases with no gene match: 4. There are 16 residues in the CDR3. CDR3 region: CASSVGTGPGTDTQYF. DNA of the CDR3: TGTGCCAGCAGCGTAGGGACAGGGCCGGGCACAGATACGCAGTATTTT.

This chain connects TRBV10-3 to TRBJ2-1; 7 bases match TRBD2. CDR1 is ENHRY, CDR2 SYGVKD, per germline. The CDR3 loop spans 16 amino acids. J gave up 0 bases and V 6 bases, and 8 bases lay outside the gene matches. The CDR3 DNA is TGTGCCATCAGGGAGGGGCGGGGGAGCTCCTACAATGAGCAGTTCTTC. Protein: CAIREGRGSSYNEQFF.

The gene calls are TRBV7-9 and TRBJ1-5, with 9 bases matching TRBD1. This CDR3 is built from 16 residues. The ends lost 1 base at V and 0 bases at J; junction bases unmatched: 1. Germline CDR1 and CDR2: SEHNR and FQNEAQ (reference sequence). The CDR3 protein is CASSLGDRASNQPQHF. The DNA of the CDR3 is TGTGCCAGCAGCTTAGGGGACAGGGCTAGCAATCAGCCCCAGCATTTT.

The chain links TRBV28 to TRBJ1-1; 9 bases agree with TRBD1. The ends lost 5 bases at V and 6 bases at J; junction bases unmatched: 10. CDR3 length: 15 residues. Germline CDR1 MDHEN, CDR2 SYDVKM. The CDR3 DNA sequence: TGTGCCAGCAGTCGCGGGACAGGGCGGCTCCCTGAAGCTTTCTTT. It codes for CASSRGTGRLPEAFF.

The rearrangement links TRBV30 to TRBJ2-2, with D unresolved. The V end was cut by 2 bases, the J end by 5 bases, with 6 bases between. This CDR3 comprises 12 residues. Germline CDR1 GTSNPN, CDR2 SVGIG (reference sequence). CDR3 residues: CAWSLETGELFF. The CDR3 DNA is TGTGCCTGGAGTTTGGAGACCGGGGAGCTGTTTTTT.

The chain carries TRBV7-2 and TRBJ2-3; 8 nucleotides line up with TRBD2. V was clipped by 7 bases and J by 3 bases; unmatched bases: 12. CDR3 length: 16 amino acids. Germline V gives CDR1 SGHTA, CDR2 FQGNSA. The CDR3 DNA follows: TGTGCCAGCACCCTTAGGACGGTAGCGGGAACAGATACGCAGTATTTT. This encodes CASTLRTVAGTDTQYF. The complete variable domain, with remaining parts taken from reference TRBV7-2 and TRBJ2-3, reads GAGVSQSPSNKVTEKGKDVELRCDPISGHTALYWYRQSLGQGLEFLIYFQGNSAPDKSGLPSDRFSAERTGGSVSTLTIQRTQQEDSAVYLCASTLRTVAGTDTQYFGPGTRLTVL.

This clone was seen only once. The rearrangement uses TRBV2 and TRBJ2-3, with D unresolved. V lost 6 bases and J 2 bases, leaving 9 bases between the germline ends. The CDR3 extends over 13 amino acids. The V gene's germline CDR1 is SNHLY and CDR2 FYNNEI. CDR3 sequence reads: CASRAQITDTQYF. The CDR3 DNA sequence: TGTGCCAGCAGGGCACAGATCACAGATACGCAGTATTTT.

The genes are TRBV6-5 and TRBJ2-1; maybe TRBD1 (5 bases). Germline lookup yields CDR1 MNHEY and CDR2 SVGAGI. The CDR3 has 13 residues. The V and J ends lost 6 bases and 1 base respectively, with 7 bases between them. CDR3 in DNA: TGTGCCAGCAGGAGACAGTCCTACAATGAGCAGTTCTTC. Translating gives CASRRQSYNEQFF.

This chain connects TRBV18 to TRBJ1-4, with a tentative D call TRBD1 (6 bases). Germline V gives CDR1 KGHSH, CDR2 LQKENI. The length of the CDR3 is 15 residues. V was cut by 3 bases and J by 8 bases, with 16 bases left in between. CDR3 nucleotide sequence: TGTGCCAGCTCACCTCAGCGGGGGGCTGAGGAAAAACTGTTTTTT. Protein sequence: CASSPQRGAEEKLFF.

The CDR3, as DNA: TGCGCCAGCAGCCCCCGGACAGGCGACTCTGGGGCCAACGTCCTGACTTTC. Protein sequence: CASSPRTGDSGANVLTF. The chain employs TRBV4-1 and TRBJ2-6, with 7 bases aligning to TRBD1. Germline trimming cut 4 bases from V and 0 bases from J; bases unmatched to any gene: 6. CDR1 is MGHRA and CDR2 is YSYEKL in the germline V gene. The CDR3 has 17 amino acids.

This clone has just a few counts. The V gene is TRBV4-3, the J gene TRBJ1-5; 8 bases are shared with TRBD1. This CDR3 has 15 residues. Looked up from germline, CDR1 is LGHNA and CDR2 is YSLEER. The V and J ends lost 0 bases and 5 bases, in that order; junction bases with no gene match: 3. The CDR3 coding sequence is TGCGCCAGCAGCCAAGACCGGGACAGGTATCAGCCCCAGCATTTT. As protein: CASSQDRDRYQPQHF.

The chain couples TRBV15 to TRBJ2-5; TRBD1 matches at 11 bases. V shed 3 bases, J shed 7 bases, and the junction held 10 bases outside the gene matches. Germline assignment: CDR1 LNHNV and CDR2 YYDKDF (reference sequence). This CDR3 has 16 amino acids. The CDR3 loop is CATSSRGDRGSATQYF. CDR3 coding DNA: TGTGCCACCAGCAGCCGGGGGGACAGGGGGTCAGCGACCCAGTACTTC.